These 10 T cell receptor beta chains came from one sample sequenced in a study of human T cells and chemical hapten exposure. Using its own MiXCR run on the RACE reads, TCRdb lists one record per CDR3 protein. The sample lists roughly 360,000 distinct CDR3 sequences, roughly 5% occurring once. Time point meaning: patch test 1, 2 weeks after DPC sensitization. The treatment denotes: therapeutic diphenylcyclopropenone sensitization with weekly scalp DPC. The source material was whole blood, sampled in connection with sensitization to the hapten diphenylcyclopropenone (DPC). The receptor source for this set is a woman between 50 and 59 years old with alopecia areata. Some clones in this sample may be carry-over from other donors' samples.

This clonotype was found many times. This chain links TRBV14 with TRBJ2-1; D may be TRBD1 (6 bases). Trimming removed 4 bases at V and 6 bases at J, with 10 bases between. Germline CDR1 and CDR2: SGHDN and FVKESK. The CDR3 totals 13 residues. The CDR3 bases are TGTGCCAGCAGCCCGGGGACATTCAATGAGCAGTTCTTC. Amino acid sequence: CASSPGTFNEQFF. Combining the CDR3 with reference TRBV14 and TRBJ2-1 gives the whole variable domain EAGVTQFPSHSVIEKGQTVTLRCDPISGHDNLYWYRRVMGKEIKFLLHFVKESKQDESGMPNNRFLAERTGGTYSTLKVQPAELEDSGVYFCASSPGTFNEQFFGPGTRLTVL.

This clonotype came up a few times. The chain couples TRBV2 to TRBJ1-5, with D tentatively TRBD1 (5 bases). The length of the CDR3 is 13 residues. V shed 8 bases and J shed 4 bases, with 12 bases lying between them. CDR1 SNHLY and CDR2 FYNNEI come from the germline V gene. The CDR3 nucleotides are TGTGCCAGCGCCTTGAAGGGGAATCAGCCCCAGCATTTT. Its protein product is CASALKGNQPQHF.

The chain has TRBV5-6 and TRBJ1-1, with D perhaps TRBD1 (5 bases). Germline V gives CDR1 SGHDT, CDR2 YYEEEE. This CDR3 is built from 12 residues. V shed 3 bases and J shed 8 bases, with 11 bases lying between them. The CDR3 region is CASSWGTREAFF. The CDR3 DNA reads TGTGCCAGCAGCTGGGGGACTCGCGAAGCTTTCTTT.

This clonotype was recorded many times. J is TRBJ2-7 and V is TRBV11-2, with TRBD2 identical over 13 bases. J gave up 3 bases and V 2 bases, and 4 bases lay outside the gene matches. CDR1 is SGHAT, CDR2 FQNNGV, per germline. The CDR3 extends over 16 amino acids. CDR3 DNA: TGTGCCAGCAGCTTAACTAGCGGGAGGGCCAGCTACGAGCAGTACTTC. It yields the protein CASSLTSGRASYEQYF.

This clonotype was recorded many times. The V gene is TRBV29-1, the J gene TRBJ2-5; D is unclear. The CDR3 sequence is 10 residues long. CDR1 SQVTM and CDR2 ANQGSEA come from the germline V gene. V lost 3 bases to trimming and J lost 5 bases, with 4 bases between them. In nucleotides, the CDR3 is TGCAGCGTTGACGTGGAGACCCAGTACTTC. Translating gives CSVDVETQYF.

This clonotype was seen repeatedly, ten times or more. The chain employs TRBV7-6 and TRBJ2-2, with D perhaps matching TRBD1 or TRBD2 (5 bases each). The CDR3 is 13 residues long. In germline, CDR1 is SGHVS, CDR2 FNYEAQ. V lost 7 bases and J 6 bases, leaving 12 bases between the germline ends. The CDR3 loop is CASKKRGAGELFF. As DNA, the CDR3 is TGTGCCAGCAAAAAGAGGGGCGCCGGGGAGCTGTTTTTT.

This clonotype has ten or more counts. The chain is built from TRBV2 and TRBJ2-1; no reliable D call. V lost 1 base and J lost 0, with 7 bases in between. Germline V gene lookup returns CDR1 SNHLY and CDR2 FYNNEI. CDR3 length: 15 amino acids. The DNA of the CDR3 is TGTGCCAGCAGTGAAGAGACCGTCTCCTACAATGAGCAGTTCTTC. Translation: CASSEETVSYNEQFF.

This clonotype was picked up a small number of times. The CDR3 is CSASRHNEKLFF. Here the CDR3 DNA reads TGCAGTGCCTCTAGGCATAATGAAAAACTGTTTTTT. This sequence joins TRBV20-1 and TRBJ1-4; unclear D gene. The CDR3 has 12 residues. Per the germline V gene, CDR1 is DFQATT and CDR2 is SNEGSKA (reference sequence). With 6 bases removed from V and 4 bases from J, the gap between germline ends came to 9 bases.

This clonotype has at least ten counts. The chain has TRBV4-3 and TRBJ2-2; unclear D gene. In germline, CDR1 is LGHNA, CDR2 YSLEER. This CDR3 has 15 amino acids. The V gene lost 4 bases and the J gene lost 6 bases, with 15 bases spanning the gap. The CDR3 DNA follows: TGCGCCAGCAGCCTCAGCGACAATCTACCCGGGGAGCTGTTTTTT. It specifies CASSLSDNLPGELFF.

This clonotype was observed at least ten times. V and J are TRBV27 and TRBJ2-1, with D possibly TRBD1 on 5 matching bases. The CDR3 length is 14 residues. V was cut by 2 bases and J by 7 bases, with 12 bases left in between. Germline assignment: CDR1 MNHEY and CDR2 SMNVEV (reference sequence). DNA for the CDR3: TGTGCCAGCAGTTTAAGGGGTCAGATAAATGAGCAGTTCTTC. Amino acids: CASSLRGQINEQFF.